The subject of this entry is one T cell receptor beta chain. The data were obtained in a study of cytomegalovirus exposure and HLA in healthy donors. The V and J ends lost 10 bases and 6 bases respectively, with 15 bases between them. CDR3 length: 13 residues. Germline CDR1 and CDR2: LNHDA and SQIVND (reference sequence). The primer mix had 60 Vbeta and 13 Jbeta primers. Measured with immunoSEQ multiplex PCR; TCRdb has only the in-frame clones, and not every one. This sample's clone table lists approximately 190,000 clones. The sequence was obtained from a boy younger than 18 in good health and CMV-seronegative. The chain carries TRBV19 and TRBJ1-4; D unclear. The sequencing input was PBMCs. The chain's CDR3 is CATRDGGHEKLFF. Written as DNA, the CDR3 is TGTGCCACAAGGGATGGAGGGCATGAAAAACTGTTTTTT.